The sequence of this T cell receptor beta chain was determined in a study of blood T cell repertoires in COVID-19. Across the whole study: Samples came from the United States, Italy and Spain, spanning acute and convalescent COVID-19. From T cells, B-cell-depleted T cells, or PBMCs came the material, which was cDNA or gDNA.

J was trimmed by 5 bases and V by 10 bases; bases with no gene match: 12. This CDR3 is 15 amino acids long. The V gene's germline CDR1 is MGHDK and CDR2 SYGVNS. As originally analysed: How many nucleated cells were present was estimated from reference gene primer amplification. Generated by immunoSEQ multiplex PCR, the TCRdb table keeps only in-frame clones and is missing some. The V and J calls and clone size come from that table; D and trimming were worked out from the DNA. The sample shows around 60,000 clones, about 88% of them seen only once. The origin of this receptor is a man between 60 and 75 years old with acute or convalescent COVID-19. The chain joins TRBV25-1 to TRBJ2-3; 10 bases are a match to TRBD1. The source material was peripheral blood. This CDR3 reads CATQTDRGQGDTQYF. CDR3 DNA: TGTGCCACCCAAACAGACAGGGGGCAGGGAGATACGCAGTATTTT.